This section outlines one T cell receptor beta chain sequence together with its context. The antigen is unknown. This sample was included in a study of OX40 agonist ivuxolimab in advanced cancers. General study results and limits: CD4+ and CD8+ blood T cells expanded clonally by week 6 at 0.1 to 3.0 mg/kg. Relative to CD4+ cells, CD8+ T cells on average had more expanded clones.

Method: immunoSEQ multiplex PCR; TCRdb's copy keeps in-frame clones and lacks some. The table shows fewer than 60,000 clones, with around four fifths occurring only once. The material was CD4+ or CD8+ T cells sorted from blood, obtained in a trial of the OX40 agonist ivuxolimab. This receptor was taken from an adult with an advanced solid tumor such as melanoma, head and neck, liver or kidney cancer.

CDR3: CASSIPRDRDSGYTF. The CDR3 DNA reads as TGTGCCAGCAGCATACCCCGGGACAGGGATAGTGGCTACACCTTC. This chain uses TRBV5-4 with TRBJ1-2; 9 nucleotides line up with TRBD1. The J segment lost 7 bases and the V segment lost 4 bases, leaving 11 bases of the junction unmatched. There are 15 residues in the CDR3. CDR1 and CDR2 (germline): SGHNT, YYREEE (reference sequence). The full variable domain, with the rest looked up from reference TRBV5-4 and TRBJ1-2, is ETGVTQSPTHLIKTRGQQVTLRCSSQSGHNTVSWYQQALGQGPQFIFQYYREEENGRGNFPPRFSGLQFPNYSSELNVNALELDDSALYLCASSIPRDRDSGYTFGSGTRLTVV.